These T cell receptor beta chains were read from a single sample in a study of OX40 agonist ivuxolimab in advanced cancers. TCRdb's copy holds only in-frame clones and misses some; the assay was immunoSEQ multiplex PCR. The repertoire holds tens of thousands of clones, about four fifths seen once, with around 1.3% in the top ten. The sequences come from CD4+ or CD8+ T cells sorted from blood, collected in a trial of the OX40 agonist ivuxolimab. These TCRs come from an adult with an advanced solid tumor such as melanoma, head and neck, liver or kidney cancer. Both conserved end residues are part of each CDR3. D genes are given only for firm matches. Clone size is not always given. Where it is, it says once, few, many or a class for expanded clones.

d_gene,v_gene,abundance,j_gene,CDR3aa,CDR3nt
TRBD1,TRBV6-6,NA,TRBJ1-4,CASREGTGEREKLFF,TGTGCCAGCAGGGAGGGGACAGGGGAGAGGGAAAAACTGTTTTTT
NA,TRBV5-1,NA,TRBJ2-3,CASSLNPRSTDTQYF,TGCGCCAGCAGCTTGAACCCTAGGAGCACAGATACGCAGTATTTT
NA,TRBV29-1,NA,TRBJ2-5,CSVDSWGQETQYF,TGCAGCGTTGACTCCTGGGGGCAAGAGACCCAGTACTTC
TRBD1,TRBV7-9,NA,TRBJ2-7,CASSSGQGMKQYF,TGTGCCAGCAGCTCAGGACAGGGAATGAAGCAGTACTTC
NA,TRBV7-9,NA,TRBJ2-7,CASSPSVDPGRQYF,TGTGCCAGCAGCCCGTCAGTGGACCCGGGACGGCAGTACTTC
NA,TRBV28,NA,TRBJ1-2,CASSLSANYGYTF,TGTGCCAGCAGTTTAAGTGCGAACTATGGCTACACCTTC
NA,TRBV5-4,NA,TRBJ2-7,CASSSPPYTKAYEQYF,TGTGCCAGCAGCTCGCCCCCATACACGAAAGCCTACGAGCAGTACTTC
NA,TRBV19,NA,TRBJ1-5,CASSILSTRNFPRNQPQHF,TGTGCCAGTAGTATTTTATCTACCAGAAATTTCCCCCGCAATCAGCCCCAGCATTTT
NA,TRBV7-2,NA,TRBJ1-5,CASSSTPMQPQHF,TGTGCCAGCAGCTCTACTCCCATGCAGCCCCAGCATTTT
NA,TRBV30,few,TRBJ1-1,CAWRGPMMNTEAFF,TGTGCCTGGAGAGGCCCTATGATGAACACTGAAGCTTTCTTT
TRBD1,TRBV5-4,NA,TRBJ2-3,CASSSPQGGTDTQYF,TGTGCCAGCAGCTCCCCACAGGGGGGCACAGATACGCAGTATTTT
TRBD2,TRBV7-8,NA,TRBJ2-2,CASSLRASGNTGELFF,TGTGCCAGCAGCTTAAGGGCTAGCGGGAACACCGGGGAGCTGTTTTTT
NA,TRBV27,NA,TRBJ2-7,CASSPSVASKPYEQYF,TGTGCCAGCAGCCCATCTGTGGCCTCAAAGCCCTACGAGCAGTACTTC
NA,TRBV11-2,NA,TRBJ2-1,CASSSLEGPWGNEQFF,TGTGCCAGCAGCTCCCTTGAGGGCCCCTGGGGCAATGAGCAGTTCTTC
TRBD2,TRBV6-5,NA,TRBJ2-1,CASWARTSGSHEQFF,TGTGCCAGCTGGGCCCGAACTAGCGGGAGCCATGAGCAGTTCTTC
TRBD2,TRBV10-2,once,TRBJ2-7,CASREGTTTSYEQYF,TGCGCCAGCAGGGAAGGGACTACCACATCCTACGAGCAGTACTTC
NA,TRBV27,few,TRBJ2-6,CASSSGANVLTF,TGTGCCAGCAGCTCTGGGGCCAACGTCCTGACTTTC
NA,TRBV19,NA,TRBJ2-4,CASSPPGAELLNIQYF,TGTGCCAGTAGCCCCCCCGGGGCCGAGCTACTAAACATTCAGTACTTC
NA,TRBV4-1,NA,TRBJ2-2,CASSQADTGAANTGELFF,TGCGCCAGCAGCCAAGCCGATACGGGGGCTGCGAACACCGGGGAGCTGTTTTTT
TRBD1,TRBV9,NA,TRBJ2-7,CASSIRRDRELHEQYF,TGTGCCAGCAGCATACGGAGGGACAGGGAGCTTCACGAGCAGTACTTC
NA,TRBV11-3,NA,TRBJ2-7,CASSFSTSGYEQYF,TGTGCCAGCAGCTTCTCAACCAGCGGCTACGAGCAGTACTTC
NA,TRBV7-6,NA,TRBJ2-5,CASSTGDSVWETQYF,TGTGCCAGCAGTACCGGAGACAGCGTGTGGGAGACCCAGTACTTC
NA,TRBV6-6,NA,TRBJ1-1,CASTDRQTEAFF,TGTGCCAGCACCGACAGACAGACTGAAGCTTTCTTT
NA,TRBV4-3,NA,TRBJ2-3,CASSQDPNTDTQYF,TGCGCCAGCAGCCAAGATCCAAACACAGATACGCAGTATTTT
NA,TRBV27,NA,TRBJ2-6,CASSFDPGPNSGANVLTF,TGTGCCAGCAGTTTTGATCCGGGTCCCAACTCTGGGGCCAACGTCCTGACTTTC
NA,TRBV6-6,NA,TRBJ1-3,CASSGQDRTGNTIYF,TGTGCCAGCAGTGGCCAGGACAGAACTGGAAACACCATATATTTT
NA,TRBV28,NA,TRBJ1-3,CASSSHIGSGNTIYF,TGTGCCAGCAGTTCCCACATTGGCTCTGGAAACACCATATATTTT
TRBD2,TRBV11-2,NA,TRBJ2-1,CASSSSSGDNEQFF,TGTGCCAGCAGCTCCTCTAGCGGGGACAATGAGCAGTTCTTC
TRBD2,TRBV27,NA,TRBJ2-3,CASSSRLGLAGNTDTQYF,TGTGCCAGCAGTTCTCGACTAGGACTAGCGGGGAACACAGATACGCAGTATTTT
TRBD1,TRBV28,NA,TRBJ1-4,CASSQPGTANEKLFF,TGTGCCAGCAGTCAACCCGGGACAGCAAATGAAAAACTGTTTTTT
NA,TRBV19,NA,TRBJ1-3,CASLEARPGNTIYF,TGTGCCAGTCTTGAAGCTCGGCCCGGAAACACCATATATTTT
NA,TRBV7-2,NA,TRBJ2-2,CASSSESQLTGELFF,TGTGCCAGCAGCTCAGAATCACAGCTCACCGGGGAGCTGTTTTTT
TRBD2,TRBV5-8,NA,TRBJ2-1,CASSGGTSGSRNEQFF,TGTGCCAGCAGCGGAGGGACTAGCGGGAGTAGAAATGAGCAGTTCTTC
NA,TRBV7-2,NA,TRBJ2-2,CASSLEGVTNTGELFF,TGTGCCAGCAGCTTAGAGGGAGTAACCAACACCGGGGAGCTGTTTTTT
NA,TRBV20-1,NA,TRBJ2-5,CSVPQETQYF,TGCAGTGTTCCACAGGAGACCCAGTACTTC
NA,TRBV9,NA,TRBJ1-1,CASSAGGMNTEAFF,TGTGCCAGCAGCGCCGGCGGGATGAACACTGAAGCTTTCTTT
NA,TRBV20-1,NA,TRBJ2-7,CSATRDEQYF,TGCAGTGCTACCCGAGACGAGCAGTACTTC
TRBD1,TRBV19,NA,TRBJ2-5,CASKVGDRGRETQYF,TGTGCCAGTAAAGTCGGGGACAGGGGGCGGGAGACCCAGTACTTC
TRBD2,TRBV4-3,once,TRBJ2-2,CASSQVHASGANTGELFF,TGCGCCAGCAGCCAAGTTCACGCTAGCGGAGCGAACACCGGGGAGCTGTTTTTT
NA,TRBV14,NA,TRBJ1-3,CASSQYEGRSGNTIYF,TGTGCCAGCAGCCAATATGAGGGGCGCTCTGGAAACACCATATATTTT
NA,TRBV7-9,NA,TRBJ1-1,CASSLSVVAFF,TGTGCCAGCAGCTTATCTGTGGTAGCTTTCTTT
NA,TRBV5-4,NA,TRBJ1-1,CASRPQGSDTEAFF,TGTGCCAGCAGGCCACAGGGATCCGACACTGAAGCTTTCTTT
NA,TRBV7-2,NA,TRBJ1-1,CASSLGPPNTEAFF,TGTGCCAGCAGCTTAGGGCCCCCGAACACTGAAGCTTTCTTT
NA,TRBV18,NA,TRBJ2-7,CASSPPMKGGLVEQYF,TGTGCCAGCTCACCACCGATGAAAGGGGGGCTGGTCGAGCAGTACTTC
TRBD2,TRBV15,NA,TRBJ2-1,CATSSRGYGRSSYNEQFF,TGTGCCACCAGCTCCCGGGGGTACGGGAGGAGCTCCTACAATGAGCAGTTCTTC
TRBD2,TRBV19,NA,TRBJ2-1,CASLRSGSSYNEQFF,TGTGCCAGCCTACGTAGCGGGAGCTCCTACAATGAGCAGTTCTTC
NA,TRBV6-6,NA,TRBJ1-1,CASSDSGGTEAFF,TGTGCCAGCAGTGACTCGGGGGGGACTGAAGCTTTCTTT
TRBD2,TRBV2,once,TRBJ2-7,CASSEPLLADQGAGVYEQYF,TGTGCCAGCAGCGAACCCTTACTAGCGGACCAAGGAGCGGGGGTCTACGAGCAGTACTTC
NA,TRBV7-9,few,TRBJ1-2,CASRRTEHGYTF,TGTGCCAGCCGCCGGACAGAGCATGGCTACACCTTC
NA,TRBV6-6,once,TRBJ1-1,CASSHRGNTEAFF,TGTGCCAGCAGTCACAGAGGGAACACTGAAGCTTTCTTT
NA,TRBV11-2,NA,TRBJ1-1,CASSLSQGRSTEAFF,TGTGCCAGCAGCTTATCCCAGGGGAGGTCCACTGAAGCTTTCTTT
TRBD2,TRBV14,medium-sized,TRBJ2-1,CASSQGKKVAGGSYNEQFF,TGTGCCAGCAGCCAAGGGAAGAAGGTAGCGGGAGGTTCCTACAATGAGCAGTTCTTC
NA,TRBV28,few,TRBJ1-1,CATPRVAEAFF,TGTGCCACCCCCCGAGTGGCTGAAGCTTTCTTT
TRBD1,TRBV4-3,NA,TRBJ2-3,CASSQDNSGQGNLVADTQYF,TGCGCCAGCAGCCAAGATAATTCGGGACAGGGTAACTTAGTCGCAGATACGCAGTATTTT